One and the same sample provided the 21 T cell receptor beta chains below, sequenced in a study of control samples from healthy donors and cancer patients. The protocol was immunoSEQ multiplex PCR, while the TCRdb copy is restricted to in-frame clones and leaves out a portion. The sample has 25,000 to 35,000 clones, around 92% seen once; the top ten hold over 9.5%. What was sequenced was PBMCs. The receptors originated from a man aged 50-59 years with lung cancer.

V gene TRBV24-1 combines with J gene TRBJ2-3; 12 bases line up with TRBD2. The CDR3 sequence is 20 residues long. In germline, CDR1 is KGHDR, CDR2 SFDVKD. J gave up 0 bases and V 2 bases, and 11 bases lay outside the gene matches. CDR3: CATSDYRTSGVPVSTDTQYF. As DNA, the CDR3 is TGTGCCACCAGTGATTACAGGACTAGCGGGGTTCCGGTTAGCACAGATACGCAGTATTTT.

This sequence joins TRBV9 and TRBJ2-7; 9 bases agree with TRBD2. The germline V gene encodes CDR1 SGDLS and CDR2 YYNGEE. This CDR3 is built from 16 residues. V lost 2 bases and J lost 0; bases outside the gene matches: 6. The DNA of the CDR3 is TGTGCCAGCAGCGTTAATAGCGGGGGCCTCTCCTACGAGCAGTACTTC. The encoded protein is CASSVNSGGLSYEQYF.

V and J are TRBV5-4 and TRBJ1-2; TRBD1 agrees at 7 bases. The CDR3 is 14 amino acids. Germline CDR1 is SGHNT and CDR2 is YYREEE (reference sequence). The V gene end was trimmed by 2 bases and the J gene end by 2 bases; junction bases not matched to a gene: 3. The CDR3 spells CASSLDRVNYGYTF. In DNA, the CDR3 is TGTGCCAGCAGCTTAGACAGGGTAAACTATGGCTACACCTTC.

V and J are TRBV12-3 or TRBV12-4 and TRBJ2-3; no clear D gene. Trimming pared 6 bases from V and 6 bases from J, leaving 10 bases between. There are 12 residues in the CDR3. The CDR3 DNA sequence: TGTGCCAGCAGCCCCCCCGGGGATACGCAGTATTTT. Residues: CASSPPGDTQYF.

This chain links TRBV4-1 with TRBJ2-3; 8 bases fit TRBD1. Trimming cost V 1 base and J 3 bases; bases outside gene matches: 6. The CDR3 has 16 amino acids. CDR1 and CDR2 (germline): MGHRA, YSYEKL. CDR3 coding DNA: TGCGCCAGCAGCCAAGGAACCAGGGGGCGTACAGATACGCAGTATTTT. It codes for CASSQGTRGRTDTQYF.

V gene TRBV9 combines with J gene TRBJ1-2, with 10 bases aligning to TRBD1. From germline, CDR1 is SGDLS and CDR2 YYNGEE. V was pared by 4 bases and J by 1 base, with 7 bases of the junction left unmatched. The CDR3 spans 16 residues. The CDR3 is CASSIRTGGINYGYTF. The CDR3 DNA is TGTGCCAGCAGCATCAGGACAGGGGGAATTAACTATGGCTACACCTTC.

The chain joins TRBV18 to TRBJ2-7, with 7 bases that match TRBD2. V was pared by 6 bases and J by 1 base, with 3 bases of the junction left unmatched. CDR1 is KGHSH and CDR2 is LQKENI in the germline V gene. The CDR3 is made up of 13 amino acids. The CDR3 DNA reads TGTGCCAGCTCCCGGGAGGAATCCTACGAGCAGTACTTC. Translating it yields CASSREESYEQYF.

The V gene is TRBV4-3, the J gene TRBJ2-6; 10 nucleotides agree with TRBD1. V shed 0 bases and J 3 bases; nucleotides not matched to a gene: 2. This CDR3 is 17 amino acids long. CDR1 is LGHNA, CDR2 YSLEER, per germline. This CDR3 reads CASSQETGGGGANVLTF. Here the CDR3 DNA reads TGCGCCAGCAGCCAAGAGACAGGGGGCGGTGGGGCCAACGTCCTGACTTTC.

The gene calls are TRBV6-5 and TRBJ1-6, with D tentatively TRBD1 (6 bases). V was trimmed by 5 bases and J by 14 bases, leaving 10 bases between them. The CDR3 spans 11 residues. The V gene's germline CDR1 is MNHEY and CDR2 SVGAGI. The chain's CDR3 is CASSKQGALHF. The CDR3 bases are TGTGCCAGCAGTAAACAGGGAGCCCTCCACTTT.

This chain connects TRBV7-8 to TRBJ2-5, with TRBD2 identical over 11 bases. The V and J ends lost 1 base and 8 bases, in that order; junction bases with no gene match: 3. The CDR3 contains 14 residues. Germline V CDR1 and CDR2: SGHVS, FQNEAQ. The CDR3 region has the DNA TGTGCCAGCAGCTTAGAACTAGCGGGGGAAACCCAGTACTTC. Protein: CASSLELAGETQYF.

V is TRBV29-1 and J is TRBJ1-4, with D possibly being TRBD1 (5 bases). The germline V gene has CDR1 SQVTM and CDR2 ANQGSEA. Trimming pared 0 bases from V and 5 bases from J, leaving 10 bases between. This CDR3 contains 14 residues. The CDR3 here is CSVEDRAGNEKLFF. Here the CDR3 DNA reads TGCAGCGTTGAAGATCGAGCAGGGAATGAAAAACTGTTTTTT.

V and J are TRBV7-2 and TRBJ1-5; no clear D. CDR3 length: 12 amino acids. Deletions cut 1 base from V and 7 bases from J, with 5 bases between. Germline V gene data show CDR1 as SGHTA and CDR2 as FQGNSA. CDR3 sequence (DNA): TGTGCCAGCAGCTTAGAACAGCAGCCCCAGCATTTT. It codes for CASSLEQQPQHF.

The chain is built from TRBV28 and TRBJ2-4; 7 bases are shared with TRBD1. The CDR3 extends over 15 amino acids. CDR1 is MDHEN and CDR2 is SYDVKM in the germline V gene. Trimming removed 6 bases from V and 0 bases from J; junction bases left unmatched: 5. CDR3 sequence reads: CASSPTGLAKNIQYF. The CDR3 DNA reads TGTGCCAGCAGCCCGACAGGGCTAGCCAAAAACATTCAGTACTTC.

CDR3 protein: CASSAQGWMNTEAFF. For the CDR3, the DNA is TGTGCCAGCAGCGCACAGGGGTGGATGAACACTGAAGCTTTCTTT. The V gene is TRBV2, the J gene TRBJ1-1, with 7 bases lining up with TRBD1. The CDR3 runs 15 residues. V lost 6 bases and J lost 0; bases outside the gene matches: 7. CDR1 and CDR2 (germline): SNHLY, FYNNEI. The variable domain in full, completed from reference TRBV2 and TRBJ1-1, reads EPEVTQTPSHQVTQMGQEVILRCVPISNHLYFYWYRQILGQKVEFLVSFYNNEISEKSEIFDDQFSVERPDGSNFTLKIRSTKLEDSAMYFCASSAQGWMNTEAFFGQGTRLTVV.

CDR3 sequence (DNA): TGTGCCAGCAGCCAGGACAGGGGCACTGAAGCTTTCTTT. Translating gives CASSQDRGTEAFF. The chain joins TRBV7-3 to TRBJ1-1; 9 bases agree with TRBD1. Germline-derived CDR1 and CDR2 are SGHTA and FQGTGA. CDR3 length equals 13 residues. V was clipped by 5 bases and J by 4 bases; unmatched bases: 2. Using reference TRBV7-3 and TRBJ1-1 for the parts outside the CDR3, the full variable domain is GAGVSQTPSNKVTEKGKYVELRCDPISGHTALYWYRQSLGQGPEFLIYFQGTGAADDSGLPNDRFFAVRPEGSVSTLKIQRTERGDSAVYLCASSQDRGTEAFFGQGTRLTVV.

This chain connects TRBV7-2 to TRBJ1-4, with TRBD1 matching over 11 bases. This CDR3 contains 15 residues. After removal of 3 bases from V and 11 bases from J, the junction contained 8 bases not matched to a gene. The germline V gene encodes CDR1 SGHTA and CDR2 FQGNSA. The CDR3 DNA reads as TGTGCCAGCAGCTTCGGACAGGGGGCGGGCGTTAAACTGTTTTTT. Translation: CASSFGQGAGVKLFF.

This chain joins TRBV4-3 and TRBJ2-5; D not resolved. Germline CDR1 reads LGHNA; CDR2 reads YSLEER. V lost 1 base, J lost 4 bases, and 16 bases lay in between. The CDR3 runs to 16 residues. The CDR3 DNA is TGCGCCAGCAGCCAAGTGCAAGGCGTTGTCGGAGAGACCCAGTACTTC. It specifies CASSQVQGVVGETQYF.

The V gene is TRBV19, the J gene TRBJ2-1; 7 nucleotides match TRBD1. Losses at the gene ends were 11 bases for V and 7 bases for J; bases not matched to a gene: 14. This CDR3 has 14 residues. Germline V gives CDR1 LNHDA, CDR2 SQIVND (reference sequence). Here the CDR3 reads CACKFGTANNEQFF. DNA of the CDR3: TGTGCCTGTAAATTCGGGACAGCTAATAATGAGCAGTTCTTC.

The chain is built from TRBV7-2 and TRBJ2-3, with no clear D. The germline V and J ends were trimmed by 5 bases and 0 bases, with 15 bases remaining between them. The CDR3 contains 16 residues. Germline V gene data show CDR1 as SGHTA and CDR2 as FQGNSA. The DNA for the CDR3 is TGTGCCAGCAGCCTTAGAATAGCCGCCAGCACAGATACGCAGTATTTT. Protein product: CASSLRIAASTDTQYF.

The genes are TRBV9 and TRBJ2-2; no clear D. Trimming shortened V by 0 bases and J by 4 bases, and 4 bases separated the two germline ends. Germline-derived CDR1 and CDR2 are SGDLS and YYNGEE. The CDR3 totals 13 residues. The DNA for the CDR3 is TGTGCCAGCAGCGTAGGCGGCACCGGGGAGCTGTTTTTT. It is translated as CASSVGGTGELFF. Full variable domain (outside the CDR3, taken from reference TRBV9 and TRBJ2-2): DSGVTQTPKHLITATGQRVTLRCSPRSGDLSVYWYQQSLDQGLQFLIQYYNGEERAKGNILERFSAQQFPDLHSELNLSSLELGDSALYFCASSVGGTGELFFGEGSRLTVL.

V and J are TRBV11-3 and TRBJ2-3; D is possibly TRBD1 (5 bases). The CDR3 loop spans 14 amino acids. The germline V gene has CDR1 SGHNT and CDR2 YENEEA. The germline V and J ends were trimmed by 5 bases and 6 bases, with 15 bases remaining between them. CDR3 residues: CASSLRQSPDTQYF. The DNA for the CDR3 is TGTGCCAGCAGCCTTAGACAGAGCCCCGATACGCAGTATTTT.